Below are 10 T cell receptor beta chains sequenced from a single sample in a study of monozygotic twins with inflammatory bowel disease. TCRdb reprocessed the 5' RACE reads and stores each CDR3 protein as one record, lacking DNA. This table lists 300,000 to 400,000 distinct CDR3 sequences. The sequencing input was blood. These receptors all come from a human donor with ulcerative colitis or Crohn's disease, or a healthy co-twin of an affected twin (not recorded which).

The chain is built from TRBV7-9 and TRBJ2-1; absent DNA, TCRdb's TRBD1 call cannot be checked. The CDR3 covers 16 residues. Germline V gene data show CDR1 as SEHNR and CDR2 as FQNEAQ (reference sequence). The CDR3 protein is CASSPPSGQGAREKFF.

This chain connects TRBV27 to TRBJ2-3; TCRdb proposes TRBD2, but this gene call is untestable without DNA. The CDR3 spans 15 residues. Germline CDR1 MNHEY, CDR2 SMNVEV (reference sequence). CDR3 protein: CASSNLVPFTDTQYF.

The chain links TRBV6-5 to TRBJ2-4. Germline V gene lookup returns CDR1 MNHEY and CDR2 SVGAGI. The CDR3 runs 16 residues. CDR3 sequence: CASSYVVAGAKNIQYF.

This sequence joins TRBV5-1 and TRBJ2-7; the D call from TCRdb, TRBD1, cannot be confirmed without DNA. Germline CDR1 SGHRS, CDR2 YFSETQ. There are 12 residues in the CDR3. The chain's CDR3 is CASSLEGLGQYF.

The chain uses TRBV20-1 and TRBJ2-1. The CDR3 loop spans 16 amino acids. The V gene's germline CDR1 is DFQATT and CDR2 SNEGSKA (reference sequence). The CDR3 is CSARGMVRSSYNEQFF.

The chain links TRBV20-1 to TRBJ1-5. The CDR3 has 11 amino acids. The germline gives CDR1 DFQATT, CDR2 SNEGSKA (reference sequence). The CDR3 sequence: CCARDNQPQHF.

CDR3 residues: CASSEVAGGATGELFF. This sequence joins TRBV6-1 and TRBJ2-2; the TCRdb D gene call, TRBD2, has no DNA to confirm it. This CDR3 has 16 amino acids. The germline CDR1 and CDR2 sequences are MNHNS and SASEGT.

V usage is TRBV4-2 and J usage is TRBJ1-5; checking the TCRdb D call of TRBD1 is not possible without DNA. The CDR3 is 16 amino acids. Germline-derived CDR1 and CDR2 are LGHNA and YNFKEQ. The CDR3 sequence is CASSQDYGAEDQPQHF.

This CDR3 reads CASSHPEDLHQPQHF. The chain is built from TRBV4-1 and TRBJ1-5. Germline V gene sequence: CDR1 MGHRA, CDR2 YSYEKL. This CDR3 contains 15 residues.

The V and J genes are TRBV20-1 and TRBJ2-7; TCRdb picks TRBD1, but there is no DNA to check that call. The CDR3 runs to 14 residues. The germline V gene encodes CDR1 DFQATT and CDR2 SNEGSKA (reference sequence). CDR3 protein: CSALNDREIYEQYF.